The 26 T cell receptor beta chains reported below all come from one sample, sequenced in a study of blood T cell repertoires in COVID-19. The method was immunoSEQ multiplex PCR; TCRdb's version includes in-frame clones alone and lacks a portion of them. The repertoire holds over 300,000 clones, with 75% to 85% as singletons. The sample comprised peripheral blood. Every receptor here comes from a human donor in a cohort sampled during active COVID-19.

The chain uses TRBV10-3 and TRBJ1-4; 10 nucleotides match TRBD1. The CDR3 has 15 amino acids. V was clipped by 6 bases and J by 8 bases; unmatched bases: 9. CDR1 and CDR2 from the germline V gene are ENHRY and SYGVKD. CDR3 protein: CAISGTGVDAEKLFF. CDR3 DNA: TGTGCCATCAGCGGGACAGGGGTTGATGCAGAAAAACTGTTTTTT.

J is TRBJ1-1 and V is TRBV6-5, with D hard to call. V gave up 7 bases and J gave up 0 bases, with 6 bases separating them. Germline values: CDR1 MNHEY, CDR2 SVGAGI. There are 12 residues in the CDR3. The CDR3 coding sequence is TGTGCCAGCAAGCGGTTGAACACTGAAGCTTTCTTT. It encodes CASKRLNTEAFF.

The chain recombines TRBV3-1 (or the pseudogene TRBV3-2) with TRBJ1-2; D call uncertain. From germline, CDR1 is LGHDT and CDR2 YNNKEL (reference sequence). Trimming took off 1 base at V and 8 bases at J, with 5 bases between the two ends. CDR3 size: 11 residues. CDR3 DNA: TGTGCCAGCAGCCAAGGACAAGGCTACACCTTC. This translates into CASSQGQGYTF.

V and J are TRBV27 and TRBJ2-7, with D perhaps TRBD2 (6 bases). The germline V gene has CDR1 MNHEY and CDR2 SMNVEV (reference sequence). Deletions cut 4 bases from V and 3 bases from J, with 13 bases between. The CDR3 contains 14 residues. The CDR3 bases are TGTGCCAGCAGTTACGGCGGGGCCGTCTACGAGCAGTACTTC. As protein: CASSYGGAVYEQYF.

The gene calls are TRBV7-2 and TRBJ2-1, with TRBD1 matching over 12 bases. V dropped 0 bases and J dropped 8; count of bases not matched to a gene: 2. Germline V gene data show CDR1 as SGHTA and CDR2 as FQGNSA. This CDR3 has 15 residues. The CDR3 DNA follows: TGTGCCAGCAGCTTAGCGGGACAGGGGGCCCATGAGCAGTTCTTC. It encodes CASSLAGQGAHEQFF.

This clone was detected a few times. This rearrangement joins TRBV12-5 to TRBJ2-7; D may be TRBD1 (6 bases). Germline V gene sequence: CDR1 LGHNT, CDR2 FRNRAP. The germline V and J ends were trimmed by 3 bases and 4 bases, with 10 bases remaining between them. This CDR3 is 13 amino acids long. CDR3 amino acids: CASGFTGTYEQYF. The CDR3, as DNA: TGTGCTAGTGGTTTCACAGGGACGTACGAGCAGTACTTC.

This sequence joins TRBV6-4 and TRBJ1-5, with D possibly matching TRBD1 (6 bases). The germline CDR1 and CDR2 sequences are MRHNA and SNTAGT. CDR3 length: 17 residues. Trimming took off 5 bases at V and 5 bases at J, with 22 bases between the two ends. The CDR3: CASSSGAIRAADQPQHF. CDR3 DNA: TGTGCCAGCAGTTCAGGGGCCATAAGGGCAGCGGATCAGCCCCAGCATTTT.

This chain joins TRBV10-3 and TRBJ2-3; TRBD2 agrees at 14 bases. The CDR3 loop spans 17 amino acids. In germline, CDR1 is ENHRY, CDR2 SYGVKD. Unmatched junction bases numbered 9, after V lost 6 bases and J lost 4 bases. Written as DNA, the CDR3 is TGTGCCATCAGCCCGGGACTAGCGGGAGAGATTGCAGATACGCAGTATTTT. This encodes CAISPGLAGEIADTQYF.

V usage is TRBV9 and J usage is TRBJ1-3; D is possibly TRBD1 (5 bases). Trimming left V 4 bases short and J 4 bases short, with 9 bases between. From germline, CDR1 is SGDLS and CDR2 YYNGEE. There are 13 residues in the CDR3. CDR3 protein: CASSPRQGNTIYF. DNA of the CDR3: TGTGCCAGCAGCCCCCGACAGGGAAACACCATATATTTT.

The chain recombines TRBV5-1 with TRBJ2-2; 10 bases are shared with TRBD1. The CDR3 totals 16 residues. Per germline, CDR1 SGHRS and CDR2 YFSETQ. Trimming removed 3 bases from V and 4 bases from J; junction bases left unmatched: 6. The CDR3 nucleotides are TGCGCCAGCAGCTCGTCACGACAGGGGGCCACCGGGGAGCTGTTTTTT. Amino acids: CASSSSRQGATGELFF.

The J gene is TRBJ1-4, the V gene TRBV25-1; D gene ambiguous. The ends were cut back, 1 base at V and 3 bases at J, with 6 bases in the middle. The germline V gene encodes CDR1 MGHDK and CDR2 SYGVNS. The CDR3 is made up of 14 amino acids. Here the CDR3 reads CASSESDSNEKLFF. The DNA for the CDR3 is TGTGCCAGCAGTGAATCGGACTCTAATGAAAAACTGTTTTTT.

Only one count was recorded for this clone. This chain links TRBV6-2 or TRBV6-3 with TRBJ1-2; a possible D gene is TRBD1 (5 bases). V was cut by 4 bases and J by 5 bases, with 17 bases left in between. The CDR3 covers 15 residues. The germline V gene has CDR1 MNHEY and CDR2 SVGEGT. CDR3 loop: CASSFSRASEYGYTF. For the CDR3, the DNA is TGTGCCAGCAGTTTCAGCAGGGCCTCTGAATATGGCTACACCTTC.

The CDR3 DNA reads as TGTGCCAGCAGCTCCGGACAGATAAAGTATGGCTACACCTTC. Amino acids: CASSSGQIKYGYTF. J is TRBJ1-2 and V is TRBV5-6; TRBD1 might be the D (6 bases). The length of the CDR3 is 14 residues. The V gene's germline CDR1 is SGHDT and CDR2 YYEEEE. V lost 3 bases, J lost 5 bases, and 14 bases lay in between. The complete variable domain, with remaining parts taken from reference TRBV5-6 and TRBJ1-2, reads DAGVTQSPTHLIKTRGQQVTLRCSPKSGHDTVSWYQQALGQGPQFIFQYYEEEERQRGNFPDRFSGHQFPNYSSELNVNALLLGDSALYLCASSSGQIKYGYTFGSGTRLTVV.

The CDR3 region is CSSLASDTQYF. The CDR3 nucleotides read TGCAGTTCACTAGCTTCAGATACGCAGTATTTT. The chain carries TRBV20-1 and TRBJ2-3; a weak D match, TRBD2 (6 bases). Germline values: CDR1 DFQATT, CDR2 SNEGSKA (reference sequence). This CDR3 comprises 11 residues. Between the trimmed V and J ends, which lost 8 bases and 4 bases, there was a span of 10 bases.

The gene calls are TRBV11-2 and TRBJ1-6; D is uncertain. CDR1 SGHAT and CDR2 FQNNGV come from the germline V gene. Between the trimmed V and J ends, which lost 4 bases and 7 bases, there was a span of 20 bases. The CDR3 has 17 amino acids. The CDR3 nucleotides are TGTGCCAGCAGCTCCCTTGGCCCGCGGAGGGCAAATTCACCCCTCCACTTT. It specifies CASSSLGPRRANSPLHF.

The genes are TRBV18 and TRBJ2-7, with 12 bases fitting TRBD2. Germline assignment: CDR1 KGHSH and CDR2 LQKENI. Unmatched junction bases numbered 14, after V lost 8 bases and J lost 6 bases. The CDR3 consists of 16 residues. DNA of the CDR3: TGTGCCAGCGCAACCCAACCGGGACTAGCGGGCTCCGAGCAGTACTTC. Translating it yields CASATQPGLAGSEQYF.

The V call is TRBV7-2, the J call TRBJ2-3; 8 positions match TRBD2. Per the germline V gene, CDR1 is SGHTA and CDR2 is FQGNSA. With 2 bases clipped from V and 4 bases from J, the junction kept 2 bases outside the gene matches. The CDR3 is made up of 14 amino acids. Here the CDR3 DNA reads TGTGCCAGCAGCTTAAAAGCGGGGGCAGATACGCAGTATTTT. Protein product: CASSLKAGADTQYF.

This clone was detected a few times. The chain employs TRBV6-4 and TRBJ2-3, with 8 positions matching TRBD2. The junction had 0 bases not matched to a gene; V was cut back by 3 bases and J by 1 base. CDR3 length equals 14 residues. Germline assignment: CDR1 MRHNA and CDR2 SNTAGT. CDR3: CASSETSGTDTQYF. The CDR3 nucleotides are TGTGCCAGCAGTGAGACTAGCGGCACAGATACGCAGTATTTT.

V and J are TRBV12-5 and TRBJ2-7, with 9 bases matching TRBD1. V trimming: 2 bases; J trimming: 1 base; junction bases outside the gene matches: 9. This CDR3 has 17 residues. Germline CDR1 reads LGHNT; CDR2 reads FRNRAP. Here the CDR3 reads CASGLPPGQGLSYEQYF. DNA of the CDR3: TGTGCTAGTGGTTTGCCCCCCGGACAGGGGTTATCCTACGAGCAGTACTTC.

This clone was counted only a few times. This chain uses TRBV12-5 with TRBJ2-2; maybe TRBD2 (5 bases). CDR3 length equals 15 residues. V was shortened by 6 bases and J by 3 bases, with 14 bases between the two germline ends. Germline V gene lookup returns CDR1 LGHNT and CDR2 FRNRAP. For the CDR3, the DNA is TGTGCTAGTGGCCGGGAACGCAGCTACACCGGGGAGCTGTTTTTT. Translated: CASGRERSYTGELFF. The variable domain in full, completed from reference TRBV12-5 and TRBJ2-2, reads DARVTQTPRHKVTEMGQEVTMRCQPILGHNTVFWYRQTMMQGLELLAYFRNRAPLDDSGMPKDRFSAEMPDATLATLKIQPSEPRDSAVYFCASGRERSYTGELFFGEGSRLTVL.

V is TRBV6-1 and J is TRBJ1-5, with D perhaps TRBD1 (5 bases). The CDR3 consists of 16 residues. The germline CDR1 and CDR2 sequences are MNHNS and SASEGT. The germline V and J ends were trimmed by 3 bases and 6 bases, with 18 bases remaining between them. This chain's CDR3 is CASSDRVGLLGQPQHF. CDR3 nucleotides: TGTGCCAGCAGTGACAGGGTTGGGCTTCTCGGTCAGCCCCAGCATTTT.

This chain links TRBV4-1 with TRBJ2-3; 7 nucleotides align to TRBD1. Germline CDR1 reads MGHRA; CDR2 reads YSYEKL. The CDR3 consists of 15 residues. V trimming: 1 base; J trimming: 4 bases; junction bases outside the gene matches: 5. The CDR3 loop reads CASSQVGGTSDTQYF. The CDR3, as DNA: TGCGCCAGCAGCCAAGTAGGGGGCACCTCAGATACGCAGTATTTT.

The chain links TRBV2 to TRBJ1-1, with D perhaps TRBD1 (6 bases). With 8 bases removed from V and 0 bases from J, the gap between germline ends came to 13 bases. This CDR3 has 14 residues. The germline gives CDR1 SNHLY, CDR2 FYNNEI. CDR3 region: CASLDRLLNTEAFF. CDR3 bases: TGTGCCAGCTTGGACAGACTTTTGAACACTGAAGCTTTCTTT. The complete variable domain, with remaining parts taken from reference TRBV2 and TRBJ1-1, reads EPEVTQTPSHQVTQMGQEVILRCVPISNHLYFYWYRQILGQKVEFLVSFYNNEISEKSEIFDDQFSVERPDGSNFTLKIRSTKLEDSAMYFCASLDRLLNTEAFFGQGTRLTVV.

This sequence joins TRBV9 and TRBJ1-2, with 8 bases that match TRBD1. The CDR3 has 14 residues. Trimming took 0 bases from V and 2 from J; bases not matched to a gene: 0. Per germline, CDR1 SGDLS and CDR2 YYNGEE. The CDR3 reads CASSVGQGNYGYTF. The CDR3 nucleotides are TGTGCCAGCAGCGTAGGACAGGGGAACTATGGCTACACCTTC.

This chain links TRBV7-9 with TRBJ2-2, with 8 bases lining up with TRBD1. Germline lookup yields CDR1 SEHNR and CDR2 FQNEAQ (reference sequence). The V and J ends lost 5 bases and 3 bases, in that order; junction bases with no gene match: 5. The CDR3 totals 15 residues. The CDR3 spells CASSPGTGDTGELFF. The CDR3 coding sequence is TGTGCCAGCAGCCCCGGGACAGGAGACACCGGGGAGCTGTTTTTT.

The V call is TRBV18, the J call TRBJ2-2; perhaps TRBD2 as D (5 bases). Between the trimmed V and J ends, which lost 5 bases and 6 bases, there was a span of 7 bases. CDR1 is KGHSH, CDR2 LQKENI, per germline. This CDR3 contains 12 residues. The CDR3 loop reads CASSNGAGELFF. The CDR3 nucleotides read TGTGCCAGCTCAAACGGGGCCGGGGAGCTGTTTTTT.